The 21 T cell receptor beta chains below were found in one sample sequenced in a study of T-cell reconstitution after alpha-beta-depleted transplantation in children. Unique molecular identifiers featured in how the TCRbeta library was prepared. One entry per CDR3 protein, called by TCRdb with MiXCR from the PCR reads. Seen here are about 830,000 distinct CDR3 sequences, around 17% observed once, and the top ten hold roughly 4.8%. The sequenced sample was PBMCs, mostly from graft donor cells, obtained 360 days after TCRalphabeta/CD19-depleted stem cell transplant. The receptors here all came from a male patient younger than 18 who had a stem cell transplant for acute lymphoblastic leukemia, so the T cells may come from the graft donor.

A few counts support this clonotype. This chain uses TRBV30 with TRBJ1-1; D not resolved. Germline-derived CDR1 and CDR2 are GTSNPN and SVGIG (reference sequence). V was clipped by 7 bases and J by 3 bases, with 18 bases between them. This CDR3 is built from 14 residues. CDR3 sequence reads: CASIAPDGHTEAFF. The CDR3 DNA reads as TGTGCCTCTATCGCCCCGGACGGGCACACTGAAGCTTTCTTT.

The table lists this clonotype with a few counts. The chain is built from TRBV29-1 and TRBJ2-3; D ambiguous. V was shortened by 2 bases and J by 3 bases, with 6 bases between the two germline ends. CDR1 and CDR2 from the germline V gene are SQVTM and ANQGSEA. The CDR3 consists of 12 residues. The CDR3 sequence is CSVELRTDTQYF. CDR3 in DNA: TGCAGCGTTGAACTCAGAACAGATACGCAGTATTTT.

The V gene is TRBV2, the J gene TRBJ1-5; unclear D gene. The ends were cut back, 1 base at V and 2 bases at J, with 21 bases in the middle. CDR3 size: 19 residues. CDR1 and CDR2 (germline): SNHLY, FYNNEI. CDR3 residues: CASSEGRLLKVLGNQPQHF. CDR3 bases: TGTGCCAGCAGTGAAGGCAGGTTGCTGAAGGTCTTGGGCAATCAGCCCCAGCATTTT.

This clonotype was seen more than once but under ten times. V gene TRBV7-9 combines with J gene TRBJ2-3; D ambiguous. This CDR3 spans 12 amino acids. Germline CDR1 SEHNR, CDR2 FQNEAQ (reference sequence). V shed 8 bases and J shed 2 bases, with 8 bases lying between them. CDR3 nucleotide sequence: TGTGCCAGCCCAGGCATCACAGATACGCAGTATTTT. Its translation is CASPGITDTQYF.

The chain carries TRBV27 and TRBJ2-1; 8 positions agree with TRBD2. CDR3 size: 15 residues. Germline CDR1 is MNHEY and CDR2 is SMNVEV (reference sequence). Germline trimming cut 3 bases from V and 4 bases from J; bases unmatched to any gene: 5. The CDR3 bases are TGTGCCAGCAGTTTCGCTAGCGGGCTGTACAATGAGCAGTTCTTC. Translation: CASSFASGLYNEQFF.

At least ten counts were recorded for this clonotype. The V and J genes are TRBV20-1 and TRBJ2-7; D perhaps matches TRBD2 (6 bases). V gave up 3 bases and J gave up 2 bases, with 11 bases separating them. This CDR3 has 13 residues. Germline V lookup: CDR1 DFQATT, CDR2 SNEGSKA (reference sequence). The chain's CDR3 is CSARHGGTYEQYF. CDR3 DNA: TGCAGTGCTAGGCACGGGGGTACCTACGAGCAGTACTTC.

The J gene is TRBJ1-5, the V gene TRBV11-2; D remains ambiguous. The germline gives CDR1 SGHAT, CDR2 FQNNGV. V was trimmed by 3 bases and J by 6 bases, leaving 9 bases between them. The CDR3 spans 13 residues. CDR3 sequence (DNA): TGTGCCAGCAGCTTGGTCTTCGGTCAGCCCCAGCATTTT. It specifies CASSLVFGQPQHF.

The chain couples TRBV2 to TRBJ2-5, with unresolved D. Germline V gene lookup returns CDR1 SNHLY and CDR2 FYNNEI. CDR3 length: 14 amino acids. The ends were cut back, 0 bases at V and 5 bases at J, with 10 bases in the middle. Here the CDR3 DNA reads TGTGCCAGCAGTGAAGCTAATGGGATGGAGACCCAGTACTTC. Its translation is CASSEANGMETQYF.

This clonotype has at least ten counts. The J gene is TRBJ1-4, the V gene TRBV7-8; 7 nucleotides line up with TRBD1. CDR3 length equals 17 residues. Trimming removed 5 bases from V and 2 bases from J; junction bases left unmatched: 11. The germline V gene has CDR1 SGHVS and CDR2 FQNEAQ. The DNA for the CDR3 is TGTGCCAGCAGCCTCCGGGACAGCTTTTTCACTAATGAAAAACTGTTTTTT. Its protein is CASSLRDSFFTNEKLFF.

The V and J genes are TRBV7-3 and TRBJ1-1; D is unclear. This CDR3 is built from 13 residues. V lost 3 bases and J 1 base, leaving 6 bases between the germline ends. Germline lookup yields CDR1 SGHTA and CDR2 FQGTGA. The CDR3 nucleotides are TGTGCCAGCAGCTTTTGGAAGAACACTGAAGCTTTCTTT. It codes for CASSFWKNTEAFF. Full variable domain (rest looked up from reference TRBV7-3 and TRBJ1-1): GAGVSQTPSNKVTEKGKYVELRCDPISGHTALYWYRQSLGQGPEFLIYFQGTGAADDSGLPNDRFFAVRPEGSVSTLKIQRTERGDSAVYLCASSFWKNTEAFFGQGTRLTVV.

This clonotype was seen a few times. The genes are TRBV28 and TRBJ1-6, with 9 bases that match TRBD1. This CDR3 has 12 amino acids. Germline V gene lookup returns CDR1 MDHEN and CDR2 SYDVKM. V was clipped by 9 bases and J by 10 bases; unmatched bases: 4. The CDR3 is CARGQGGSPLHF. DNA of the CDR3: TGTGCCAGGGGACAGGGCGGCTCACCCCTCCACTTT.

This clonotype was found a few times. The V call is TRBV28, the J call TRBJ1-3; D unclear. V was pared by 6 bases and J by 2 bases, with 11 bases between. Per the germline V gene, CDR1 is MDHEN and CDR2 is SYDVKM. The CDR3 totals 14 residues. The chain's CDR3 is CASSFLPTGNTIYF. In DNA, the CDR3 is TGTGCCAGCAGCTTCCTTCCCACTGGAAACACCATATATTTT.

This clonotype was counted at least ten times. The rearrangement joins TRBV14 to TRBJ1-1; no clear D. Germline-derived CDR1 and CDR2 are SGHDN and FVKESK. This CDR3 is 13 amino acids long. Trimming left V 2 bases short and J 4 bases short, with 8 bases between. The DNA for the CDR3 is TGTGCCAGCAGCCAAAGACGGGGCACTGAAGCTTTCTTT. Translated, it gives CASSQRRGTEAFF.

Only a few counts were recorded for this clonotype. The V and J genes are TRBV10-3 and TRBJ2-7, with D perhaps matching TRBD1 (6 bases). V was trimmed by 5 bases and J by 7 bases, leaving 15 bases between them. This CDR3 region has 13 residues. CDR1 is ENHRY and CDR2 is SYGVKD in the germline V gene. CDR3 DNA sequence: TGTGCCATCAGTCTGGGACAAGCCCGGGAGCAGTACTTC. This encodes CAISLGQAREQYF.

The count of this clonotype is one. The chain has TRBV4-2 and TRBJ2-3; 12 positions match TRBD2. J gave up 6 bases and V 0 bases, and 4 bases lay outside the gene matches. The CDR3 runs 16 residues. The V gene's germline CDR1 is LGHNA and CDR2 YNFKEQ. CDR3 loop: CASSQEWLAGGDTQYF. CDR3 in DNA: TGTGCCAGCAGCCAAGAATGGCTAGCGGGAGGGGATACGCAGTATTTT.

This clonotype was observed a few times. The V gene is TRBV5-1, the J gene TRBJ2-7; 11 positions match TRBD2. The CDR3 loop spans 14 amino acids. CDR1 SGHRS and CDR2 YFSETQ come from the germline V gene. Germline trimming cut 3 bases from V and 9 bases from J; bases unmatched to any gene: 8. CDR3 nucleotide sequence: TGCGCCAGCAGCTCGGGGACTAGCGGCTTACTGCAGTACTTC. This sequence encodes CASSSGTSGLLQYF. Filled out from reference TRBV5-1 and TRBJ2-7, the complete variable domain reads KAGVTQTPRYLIKTRGQQVTLSCSPISGHRSVSWYQQTPGQGLQFLFEYFSETQRNKGNFPGRFSGRQFSNSRSEMNVSTLELGDSALYLCASSSGTSGLLQYFGPGTRLTVT.

This clonotype was counted many times. The genes are TRBV28 and TRBJ2-7; the D gene is possibly TRBD2 (6 bases). V was clipped by 6 bases and J by 4 bases, with 16 bases between them. The CDR3 is 14 amino acids. The germline gives CDR1 MDHEN, CDR2 SYDVKM. CDR3 sequence reads: CASRYTGLTYEQYF. CDR3 nucleotide sequence: TGTGCCAGCAGGTACACGGGACTCACTTACGAGCAGTACTTC.

V is TRBV29-1 and J is TRBJ2-1, with TRBD2 identical over 7 bases. The CDR3 spans 15 residues. V dropped 4 bases and J dropped 8; count of bases not matched to a gene: 14. From germline, CDR1 is SQVTM and CDR2 ANQGSEA. CDR3 in amino acids: CSVVWTGRPYHEQFF. For the CDR3, the DNA is TGCAGCGTTGTGTGGACCGGGAGGCCGTATCATGAGCAGTTCTTC.

This clonotype was detected ten times or more. The CDR3 region is CASSFISGDQETQYF. CDR3 coding DNA: TGTGCCAGCAGTTTCATTAGCGGAGACCAAGAGACCCAGTACTTC. The chain links TRBV12-3 or TRBV12-4 to TRBJ2-5, with D tentatively TRBD2 (6 bases). The CDR3 covers 15 residues. V dropped 3 bases and J dropped 0 bases, with 11 bases sitting between them.

The chain links TRBV5-1 to TRBJ2-7, with TRBD2 matching 16 bases. There are 16 residues in the CDR3. Germline V CDR1 and CDR2: SGHRS, YFSETQ. Trimming cost V 3 bases and J 6 bases; bases outside gene matches: 6. As DNA, the CDR3 is TGCGCCAGCAGCTCGGGACTAGCGGGAGGGCCGCGCGAGCAGTACTTC. It encodes CASSSGLAGGPREQYF.

The genes are TRBV20-1 and TRBJ2-7; 8 bases map to TRBD2. Germline CDR1 reads DFQATT; CDR2 reads SNEGSKA (reference sequence). With V trimmed by 6 bases and J by 0 bases, 4 bases remained unmatched. The CDR3 is 13 residues long. The CDR3 region is CSAVSGSSYEQYF. CDR3 coding DNA: TGCAGTGCAGTGAGCGGGAGCTCCTACGAGCAGTACTTC.